These 23 T cell receptor beta chains were all obtained from the same sample, sequenced in a study of shared clonotypes between healthy human individuals. The data were produced by immunoSEQ multiplex PCR, yet TCRdb's version contains in-frame clones alone and is incomplete. The sample includes 2 million to 2.5 million clones, about 94% seen only once; the top ten take around 0.13%. The sample consisted of naive CD4+ T cells sorted from blood. Specified subset: CD45RA+ positively selected. These receptor sequences come from a man aged 18-30 years in good health.

The V call is TRBV5-1, the J call TRBJ2-3; 9 nucleotides agree with TRBD1. The CDR3 consists of 14 residues. The junction had 6 bases not matched to a gene; V was cut back by 4 bases and J by 6 bases. The V gene's germline CDR1 is SGHRS and CDR2 YFSETQ. The CDR3 coding sequence is TGCGCCAGCAGCGGCGGGACAGGGCGCGATACGCAGTATTTT. Protein sequence: CASSGGTGRDTQYF.

The chain couples TRBV28 to TRBJ2-7; TRBD1 matches 8 bases. This CDR3 has 16 residues. Trimming at V came to 6 bases and at J to 2 bases, leaving 12 bases not matched to a gene. CDR1 is MDHEN and CDR2 is SYDVKM in the germline V gene. CDR3 DNA: TGTGCCAGCAGCCTCGAGGTGGGACAGGTAACCTACGAGCAGTACTTC. This encodes CASSLEVGQVTYEQYF. The variable domain in full, with the rest retrieved from reference TRBV28 and TRBJ2-7, is DVKVTQSSRYLVKRTGEKVFLECVQDMDHENMFWYRQDPGLGLRLIYFSYDVKMKEKGDIPEGYSVSREKKERFSLILESASTNQTSMYLCASSLEVGQVTYEQYFGPGTRLTVT.

The chain has TRBV6-1 and TRBJ1-2, with unresolved D. The CDR3 contains 14 residues. Germline V lookup: CDR1 MNHNS, CDR2 SASEGT. The V and J ends lost 1 base and 2 bases respectively, with 8 bases between them. Here the CDR3 DNA reads TGTGCCAGCAGTGAAGGCAGCCTGAACTATGGCTACACCTTC. It encodes CASSEGSLNYGYTF.

The chain has TRBV12-5 and TRBJ2-7, with 8 bases fitting TRBD1. V was pared by 0 bases and J by 0 bases, with 10 bases of the junction left unmatched. CDR1 LGHNT and CDR2 FRNRAP come from the germline V gene. The CDR3 runs 18 residues. The CDR3 DNA reads TGTGCTAGTGGTTTGGTATCTGGCCGGGACAGGCTCTCCTACGAGCAGTACTTC. Amino acid sequence: CASGLVSGRDRLSYEQYF.

The chain employs TRBV5-1 and TRBJ2-5; the D gene could be TRBD1 or TRBD2 (6 bases each). This CDR3 spans 15 amino acids. Germline values: CDR1 SGHRS, CDR2 YFSETQ. V lost 2 bases to trimming and J lost 0 bases, with 11 bases between them. The CDR3 region is CASSFGGLYQETQYF. The CDR3 nucleotides read TGCGCCAGCAGCTTCGGGGGCTTATACCAAGAGACCCAGTACTTC. Variable domain in full (rest from reference TRBV5-1 and TRBJ2-5): KAGVTQTPRYLIKTRGQQVTLSCSPISGHRSVSWYQQTPGQGLQFLFEYFSETQRNKGNFPGRFSGRQFSNSRSEMNVSTLELGDSALYLCASSFGGLYQETQYFGPGTRLLVL.

The CDR3 DNA reads as TGTGCCTGGAGTCTATTGGACAGGGAAGAGACCCAGTACTTC. Its translation is CAWSLLDREETQYF. The chain combines TRBV30 with TRBJ2-5, with 8 bases identical to TRBD1. CDR3 length: 14 residues. Germline assignment: CDR1 GTSNPN and CDR2 SVGIG (reference sequence). V dropped 2 bases and J dropped 3; count of bases not matched to a gene: 5.

To note about this clone: Other DNA variants within this sample encode the same CDR3. The gene calls are TRBV5-1 and TRBJ1-1; D unclear. The germline V and J ends were trimmed by 4 bases and 1 base, with 8 bases remaining between them. Germline V lookup: CDR1 SGHRS, CDR2 YFSETQ. There are 13 residues in the CDR3. CDR3 loop: CASSLRGNTEAFF. The CDR3, as DNA: TGCGCCAGCAGCCTTAGAGGGAACACTGAAGCTTTCTTT. The complete variable domain, with remaining parts taken from reference TRBV5-1 and TRBJ1-1, reads KAGVTQTPRYLIKTRGQQVTLSCSPISGHRSVSWYQQTPGQGLQFLFEYFSETQRNKGNFPGRFSGRQFSNSRSEMNVSTLELGDSALYLCASSLRGNTEAFFGQGTRLTVV.

The chain employs TRBV10-3 and TRBJ2-1, with a tentative D call TRBD2 (6 bases). Germline values: CDR1 ENHRY, CDR2 SYGVKD. V lost 3 bases and J lost 7, with 16 bases in between. There are 15 residues in the CDR3. The CDR3 loop is CAISDGTGDTNEQFF. For the CDR3, the DNA is TGTGCCATCAGTGACGGGACTGGAGATACTAATGAGCAGTTCTTC.

J is TRBJ1-3 and V is TRBV10-3, with TRBD1 identical over 8 bases. From germline, CDR1 is ENHRY and CDR2 SYGVKD. Trimming at V came to 4 bases and at J to 0 bases, leaving 8 bases not matched to a gene. This CDR3 region has 17 residues. CDR3: CAISGKDRESSGNTIYF. As DNA, the CDR3 is TGTGCCATCAGTGGGAAGGACAGGGAAAGCTCTGGAAACACCATATATTTT.

The genes are TRBV10-3 and TRBJ2-6; TRBD2 is a possible D gene (6 bases). Trimming cost V 3 bases and J 0 bases, with 9 bases left between them. The CDR3 has 16 amino acids. The V gene's germline CDR1 is ENHRY and CDR2 SYGVKD. For the CDR3, the DNA is TGTGCCATCAGTGACTGGGGAGGCTCTGGGGCCAACGTCCTGACTTTC. It translates to CAISDWGGSGANVLTF.

The genes are TRBV30 and TRBJ1-6; D is possibly TRBD1 (5 bases). This CDR3 has 14 residues. Trimming shortened V by 5 bases and J by 9 bases, and 17 bases separated the two germline ends. Germline V gives CDR1 GTSNPN, CDR2 SVGIG (reference sequence). CDR3 region: CAWDSPRIISPLHF. CDR3 nucleotide sequence: TGTGCCTGGGACAGCCCGCGGATAATTTCACCCCTCCACTTT. Looking up the rest from reference TRBV30 and TRBJ1-6 gives the full variable domain: SQTIHQWPATLVQPVGSPLSLECTVEGTSNPNLYWYRQAAGRGLQLLFYSVGIGQISSEVPQNLSASRPQDRQFILSSKKLLLSDSGFYLCAWDSPRIISPLHFGNGTRLTVT.

The V call is TRBV28, the J call TRBJ1-2, with a tentative D call TRBD1 (5 bases). The germline V gene has CDR1 MDHEN and CDR2 SYDVKM. V shed 4 bases and J shed 4 bases, with 16 bases lying between them. The CDR3 has 15 residues. In nucleotides, the CDR3 is TGTGCCAGCAGTTCTCCTCCCCGAGGGACCTATGGCTACACCTTC. It translates to CASSSPPRGTYGYTF.

The chain employs TRBV7-9 and TRBJ2-7, with D possibly TRBD2 on 5 matching bases. The CDR3 covers 16 residues. Per the germline V gene, CDR1 is SEHNR and CDR2 is FQNEAQ (reference sequence). V was pared by 5 bases and J by 0 bases, with 17 bases between. CDR3 amino acids: CASSPMTGKNSYEQYF. Written as DNA, the CDR3 is TGTGCCAGCAGCCCTATGACGGGGAAGAACTCCTACGAGCAGTACTTC.

V usage is TRBV19 and J usage is TRBJ1-1, with a tentative D call TRBD1 (5 bases). Per the germline V gene, CDR1 is LNHDA and CDR2 is SQIVND (reference sequence). The CDR3 extends over 13 amino acids. V was shortened by 7 bases and J by 1 base, with 10 bases between the two germline ends. The CDR3 DNA sequence: TGTGCCAGTACCCTTGGGGGGAACACTGAAGCTTTCTTT. Translation gives CASTLGGNTEAFF.

The gene calls are TRBV5-1 and TRBJ2-7; possible D gene TRBD2, 5 bases. The germline V gene has CDR1 SGHRS and CDR2 YFSETQ. V was clipped by 1 base and J by 4 bases, with 9 bases between them. The CDR3 loop spans 13 amino acids. CDR3: CASSLFGDYEQYF. The CDR3 region has the DNA TGCGCCAGCAGCTTGTTCGGGGATTACGAGCAGTACTTC.

With respect to this clone: The same CDR3 is also encoded by other DNA sequences in this sample. The chain recombines TRBV7-2 with TRBJ1-5; D ambiguous. The V end was cut by 5 bases, the J end by 0 bases, with 5 bases between. The CDR3 has 13 residues. Looked up from germline, CDR1 is SGHTA and CDR2 is FQGNSA. The CDR3 coding sequence is TGTGCCAGCAGCGACTATAGCAATCAGCCCCAGCATTTT. Translating gives CASSDYSNQPQHF.

The V gene is TRBV30, the J gene TRBJ1-1; the match to TRBD1 covers 7 bases. The CDR3 spans 14 residues. V shed 4 bases and J 5 bases; nucleotides not matched to a gene: 10. The V gene's germline CDR1 is GTSNPN and CDR2 SVGIG (reference sequence). CDR3 DNA: TGTGCCTGGACCCACAGGGGTTGGGGGACTGAAGCTTTCTTT. Its translation: CAWTHRGWGTEAFF.

A remark on this clone: The CDR3 end shows no conserved phenylalanine or tryptophan, and so a read error is likely. Because the CDR3's place on the DNA is in doubt, the DNA is left out and the CDR3 is given as listed by TCRdb. The V and J genes are TRBV30 and TRBJ2-3. Ends included, the CDR3 has 8 residues. From germline, CDR1 is GTSNPN and CDR2 SVGIG (reference sequence). CDR3 amino acids: CAWSAFLG.

The chain combines TRBV28 with TRBJ1-2; D is uncertain. Per germline, CDR1 MDHEN and CDR2 SYDVKM. Between the trimmed V and J ends, which lost 5 bases and 6 bases, there was a span of 13 bases. The CDR3 sequence is 13 residues long. The CDR3 region has the DNA TGTGCCAGCAGTGTCAACTGGGCCAATGGCTACACCTTC. Amino acids: CASSVNWANGYTF.

The chain uses TRBV14 and TRBJ2-7; no clear D gene. The CDR3 has 17 residues. Germline CDR1 reads SGHDN; CDR2 reads FVKESK. V lost 3 bases and J 6 bases, leaving 24 bases between the germline ends. CDR3 protein: CASSHIGFGVSRIEQYF. CDR3 DNA: TGTGCCAGCAGCCACATAGGTTTCGGAGTCAGCCGGATCGAGCAGTACTTC.

The chain links TRBV10-2 to TRBJ2-3, with 9 positions matching TRBD2. Germline values: CDR1 WSHSY, CDR2 SAAADI. V lost 5 bases to trimming and J lost 2 bases; unmatched junction nucleotides: 17. This CDR3 region has 19 residues. Here the CDR3 reads CASSFPLFGGGAITDTQYF. The CDR3 DNA follows: TGCGCCAGCAGTTTTCCCCTTTTTGGCGGGGGGGCCATCACAGATACGCAGTATTTT.

This rearrangement joins TRBV28 to TRBJ2-3; D remains ambiguous. The CDR3 extends over 14 amino acids. V was shortened by 1 base and J by 4 bases, with 9 bases between the two germline ends. The germline V gene has CDR1 MDHEN and CDR2 SYDVKM. As DNA, the CDR3 is TGTGCCAGCAGTTTATCCGAAGCTCCAGATACGCAGTATTTT. Translating gives CASSLSEAPDTQYF.

The V gene is TRBV5-1, the J gene TRBJ2-7, with 9 bases that match TRBD2. This CDR3 contains 15 residues. The V and J ends lost 0 bases and 5 bases, in that order; junction bases with no gene match: 6. Germline lookup yields CDR1 SGHRS and CDR2 YFSETQ. CDR3 in amino acids: CASSLGGRASDEQYF. Written as DNA, the CDR3 is TGCGCCAGCAGCTTGGGCGGGAGGGCCTCGGACGAGCAGTACTTC. Together with reference TRBV5-1 and TRBJ2-7, the CDR3 gives the full variable domain: KAGVTQTPRYLIKTRGQQVTLSCSPISGHRSVSWYQQTPGQGLQFLFEYFSETQRNKGNFPGRFSGRQFSNSRSEMNVSTLELGDSALYLCASSLGGRASDEQYFGPGTRLTVT.